The 4 T cell receptor beta chains presented below share a single source sample, sequenced in a study of post-analysis software for immune sequencing data. Their antigens remain unidentified. Notes on the study in general: Controls had lower frequencies than patients of roughly five TRBV segments, which included TRBV5-6, TRBV5-1 and TRBV20-1.

TCR beta cDNA libraries had unique molecular identifiers. A single record per CDR3 protein comes from TCRdb applying MiXCR to the PCR reads. The sample includes about 500,000 distinct CDR3 sequences, roughly 46% of them seen just once. Sequencing was done on a sample of blood. The receptors here all came from a girl aged 5 to 17 with multiple sclerosis.

The table lists this clonotype with a few counts. Here the CDR3 reads CASSLSRSGMAKNIQYF. CDR3 sequence (DNA): TGTGCCAGCAGTTTATCCCGTTCTGGGATGGCCAAAAACATTCAGTACTTC. The chain carries TRBV27 and TRBJ2-4; no firm D call. The V end lost 0 bases, the J end lost 1 base, and 13 bases lay between the germline ends. The CDR3 runs 17 residues. CDR1 and CDR2 (germline): MNHEY, SMNVEV (reference sequence).

The CDR3 loop is CASSQDPSGRFNEQFF. CDR3 nucleotide sequence: TGCGCCAGCAGCCAAGATCCTAGCGGGAGGTTCAATGAGCAGTTCTTC. The chain uses TRBV4-1 and TRBJ2-1; 11 nucleotides line up with TRBD2. This CDR3 comprises 16 residues. The V gene's germline CDR1 is MGHRA and CDR2 YSYEKL. Unmatched junction bases numbered 4, after V lost 0 bases and J lost 6 bases.

The rearrangement uses TRBV6-5 and TRBJ2-7; possible D gene TRBD2, 5 bases. The ends were cut back, 5 bases at V and 3 bases at J, with 14 bases in the middle. There are 14 residues in the CDR3. Germline V gene lookup returns CDR1 MNHEY and CDR2 SVGAGI. In nucleotides, the CDR3 is TGTGCCAGCAGTCGGGCCGGGATCAACTACGAGCAGTACTTC. It is translated as CASSRAGINYEQYF.

The CDR3 is CASSQAGLHSYEQYF. In DNA form, the CDR3 reads TGCGCCAGCAGCCAAGCGGGTCTCCACTCCTACGAGCAGTACTTC. This chain uses TRBV4-1 with TRBJ2-7; D uncertain. Looked up from germline, CDR1 is MGHRA and CDR2 is YSYEKL. This CDR3 spans 15 amino acids. V was shortened by 1 base and J by 0 bases, with 10 bases between the two germline ends.